A single sample gave rise to the 9 T cell receptor beta chains below, sequenced in a study of vaccination effects on CD4 cells after COVID-19. Following 10 days of culture, CD4+ T cells were isolated. Sometime from March through December 2020, the person acquired a SARS-CoV-2 infection that PCR confirmed. It was two doses of either the BNT162b2 or mRNA-1273 vaccine that participants received. Here immunoSEQ multiplex PCR was the method, and the copy in TCRdb shows in-frame clones only, minus some. Of approximately 30,000 clones in the sample, approximately 81% are singletons; the top ten hold around 7%. Their specific antigens are unknown. The sequences come from CD4+ T cells from PBMCs cultured without peptide, collected after COVID-19 vaccination. The source is a human donor who had a prior SARS-CoV-2 infection.

The chain recombines TRBV28 with TRBJ1-6; D perhaps matches TRBD1 (6 bases). CDR1 and CDR2 (germline): MDHEN, SYDVKM. This CDR3 region has 16 residues. V was clipped by 1 base and J by 5 bases, with 12 bases between them. CDR3 DNA: TGTGCCAGCAGTTTATTAGGGGGAGAGAATAATTCACCCCTCCACTTT. This sequence encodes CASSLLGGENNSPLHF.

The rearrangement uses TRBV6-5 and TRBJ2-1, with TRBD1 matching 10 bases. In germline, CDR1 is MNHEY, CDR2 SVGAGI. Trimming at V came to 7 bases and at J to 4 bases, leaving 4 bases not matched to a gene. The length of the CDR3 is 14 residues. The CDR3 DNA reads as TGTGCCAGCAAGGACAGGGGGGGATACAATGAGCAGTTCTTC. Its translation: CASKDRGGYNEQFF.

As for this clone: Relative to the germline gene, one junction end is altered; a read error may explain this. This chain links TRBV5-1 with TRBJ2-5, with TRBD2 identical over 10 bases. CDR1 and CDR2 (germline): SGHRS, YFSETQ. The CDR3 covers 13 residues. Written as DNA, the CDR3 is TGCGCCAGCAGCAGCGCATCTCTAGCGGGAGTAAACTTC. It yields the protein CASSSASLAGVNF.

The rearrangement links TRBV5-1 to TRBJ1-4, with TRBD1 matching 8 bases. V lost 1 base to trimming and J lost 5 bases; unmatched junction nucleotides: 4. Germline CDR1 reads SGHRS; CDR2 reads YFSETQ. The CDR3 is 15 amino acids. The chain's CDR3 is CASSLSGTGNEKLFF. For the CDR3, the DNA is TGCGCCAGCAGCTTGTCGGGGACAGGCAATGAAAAACTGTTTTTT.

This clone was seen more than once but under ten times. This chain connects TRBV4-1 to TRBJ1-3, with D possibly TRBD1 on 5 matching bases. The V and J ends lost 2 bases and 0 bases respectively, with 8 bases between them. This CDR3 is 15 amino acids long. The germline gives CDR1 MGHRA, CDR2 YSYEKL. CDR3 nucleotides: TGCGCCAGCAGCCAAAAACAGGCCTCTGGAAACACCATATATTTT. Translated: CASSQKQASGNTIYF.

The chain joins TRBV4-1 to TRBJ2-7; D remains ambiguous. Looked up from germline, CDR1 is MGHRA and CDR2 is YSYEKL. The V and J ends lost 4 bases and 0 bases respectively, with 13 bases between them. This CDR3 is 15 amino acids long. CDR3 loop: CASSRTQLSSYEQYF. CDR3 in DNA: TGCGCCAGCAGCCGCACCCAACTTAGCTCCTACGAGCAGTACTTC.

The sample holds one count of this clone. V gene TRBV6-2 or TRBV6-3 combines with J gene TRBJ1-1; D is uncertain. Deletions cut 6 bases from V and 0 bases from J, with 8 bases between. The V gene's germline CDR1 is MNHEY and CDR2 SVGEGT. This CDR3 has 13 residues. DNA of the CDR3: TGTGCCAGCAGCAGCAGCGTGAACACTGAAGCTTTCTTT. Its protein product is CASSSSVNTEAFF.

This clone has only a few counts. CDR3 loop: CASSLATASSEQYF. The CDR3 DNA reads TGTGCCAGCAGCTTAGCCACTGCTAGCAGCGAGCAGTACTTC. The chain links TRBV7-8 to TRBJ2-7; D is perhaps TRBD2 (5 bases). This CDR3 has 14 amino acids. The germline V and J ends were trimmed by 0 bases and 6 bases, with 12 bases remaining between them. Germline assignment: CDR1 SGHVS and CDR2 FQNEAQ. Together with reference TRBV7-8 and TRBJ2-7, the CDR3 gives the full variable domain: GAGVSQSPRYKVAKRGQDVALRCDPISGHVSLFWYQQALGQGPEFLTYFQNEAQLDKSGLPSDRFFAERPEGSVSTLKIQRTQQEDSAVYLCASSLATASSEQYFGPGTRLTVT.

This clone was counted between two and nine times. The J gene is TRBJ2-3, the V gene TRBV6-5, with D possibly being TRBD1 (6 bases). The CDR3 consists of 12 residues. V lost 10 bases and J lost 9, with 17 bases in between. Germline assignment: CDR1 MNHEY and CDR2 SVGAGI. CDR3 protein: CATSQSRGTQYF. The CDR3, as DNA: TGTGCCACCTCCCAAAGCAGGGGAACGCAGTATTTT.